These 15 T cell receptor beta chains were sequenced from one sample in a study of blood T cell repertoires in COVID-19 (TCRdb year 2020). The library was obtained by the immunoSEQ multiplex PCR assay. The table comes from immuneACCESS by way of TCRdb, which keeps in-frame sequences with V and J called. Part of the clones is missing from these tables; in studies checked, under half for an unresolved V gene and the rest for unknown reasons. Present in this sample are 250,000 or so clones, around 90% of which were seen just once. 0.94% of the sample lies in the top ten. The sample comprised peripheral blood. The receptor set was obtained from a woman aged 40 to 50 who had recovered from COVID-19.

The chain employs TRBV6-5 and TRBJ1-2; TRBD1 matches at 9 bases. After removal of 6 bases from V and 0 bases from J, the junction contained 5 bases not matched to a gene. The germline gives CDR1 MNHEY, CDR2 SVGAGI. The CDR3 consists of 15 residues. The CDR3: CASRRTGESNYGYTF. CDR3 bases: TGTGCCAGCAGACGGACAGGGGAGTCTAACTATGGCTACACCTTC.

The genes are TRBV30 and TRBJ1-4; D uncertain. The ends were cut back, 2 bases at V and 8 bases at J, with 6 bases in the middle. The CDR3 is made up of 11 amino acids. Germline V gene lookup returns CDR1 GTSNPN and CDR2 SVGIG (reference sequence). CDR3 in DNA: TGTGCCTGGAGTTTGGGCGAAAAACTGTTTTTT. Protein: CAWSLGEKLFF.

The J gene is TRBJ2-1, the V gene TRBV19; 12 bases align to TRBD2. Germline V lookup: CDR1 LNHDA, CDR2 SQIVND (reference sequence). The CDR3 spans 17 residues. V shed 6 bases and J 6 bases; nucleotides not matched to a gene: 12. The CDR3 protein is CASSIAALAGGGNEQFF. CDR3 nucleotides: TGTGCCAGTAGCATCGCGGCACTAGCGGGAGGTGGCAATGAGCAGTTCTTC.

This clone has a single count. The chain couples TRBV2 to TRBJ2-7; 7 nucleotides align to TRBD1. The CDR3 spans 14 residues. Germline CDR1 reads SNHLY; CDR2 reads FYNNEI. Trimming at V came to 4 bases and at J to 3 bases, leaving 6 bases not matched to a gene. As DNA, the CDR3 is TGTGCCAGCAGTGTTTACCGGGACAGCTACGAGCAGTACTTC. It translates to CASSVYRDSYEQYF.

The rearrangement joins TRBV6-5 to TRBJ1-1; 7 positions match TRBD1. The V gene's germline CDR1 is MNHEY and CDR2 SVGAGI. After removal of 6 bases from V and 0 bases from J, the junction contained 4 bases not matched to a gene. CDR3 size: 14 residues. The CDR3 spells CASRAGTVNTEAFF. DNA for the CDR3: TGTGCCAGCAGGGCCGGGACAGTGAACACTGAAGCTTTCTTT.

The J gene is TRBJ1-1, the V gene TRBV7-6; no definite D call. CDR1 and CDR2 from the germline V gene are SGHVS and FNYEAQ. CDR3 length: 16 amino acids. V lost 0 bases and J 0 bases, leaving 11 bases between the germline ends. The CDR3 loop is CASSLAEGFMNTEAFF. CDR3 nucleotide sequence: TGTGCCAGCAGCTTAGCCGAGGGTTTCATGAACACTGAAGCTTTCTTT. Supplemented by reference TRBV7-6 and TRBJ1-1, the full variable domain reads GAGVSQSPRYKVTKRGQDVALRCDPISGHVSLYWYRQALGQGPEFLTYFNYEAQQDKSGLPNDRFSAERPEGSISTLTIQRTEQRDSAMYRCASSLAEGFMNTEAFFGQGTRLTVV.

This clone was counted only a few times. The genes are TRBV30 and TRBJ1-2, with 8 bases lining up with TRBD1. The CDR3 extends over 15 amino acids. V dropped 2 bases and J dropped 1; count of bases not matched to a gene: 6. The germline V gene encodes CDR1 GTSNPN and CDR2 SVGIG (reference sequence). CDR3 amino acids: CAWSPRQGNNYGYTF. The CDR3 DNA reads TGTGCCTGGAGTCCACGACAGGGGAATAACTATGGCTACACCTTC.

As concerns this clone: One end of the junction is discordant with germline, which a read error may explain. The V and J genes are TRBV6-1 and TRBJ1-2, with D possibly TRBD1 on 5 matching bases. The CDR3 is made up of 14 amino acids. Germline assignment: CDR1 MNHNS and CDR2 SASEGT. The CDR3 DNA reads TGTGCCAGCAGCGAAGGGTCAGGGAACTATGGCTACACCTTC. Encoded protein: CASSEGSGNYGYTF.

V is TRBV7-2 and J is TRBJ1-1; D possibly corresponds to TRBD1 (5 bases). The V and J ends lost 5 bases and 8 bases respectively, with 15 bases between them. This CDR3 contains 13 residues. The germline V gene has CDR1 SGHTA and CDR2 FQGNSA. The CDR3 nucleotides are TGTGCCAGCAGCCTAACAGGTGGCTCCGAAGCTTTCTTT. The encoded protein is CASSLTGGSEAFF.

The CDR3 DNA is TGTGCCAGCAGCCGAGCCCCCTCGGAACTAGCGGGAGTGGAGACCCAGTACTTC. This gives the protein CASSRAPSELAGVETQYF. The chain is built from TRBV9 and TRBJ2-5; 11 bases are shared with TRBD2. The length of the CDR3 is 18 residues. The V gene end was trimmed by 4 bases and the J gene end by 5 bases; junction bases not matched to a gene: 16. The germline V gene has CDR1 SGDLS and CDR2 YYNGEE.

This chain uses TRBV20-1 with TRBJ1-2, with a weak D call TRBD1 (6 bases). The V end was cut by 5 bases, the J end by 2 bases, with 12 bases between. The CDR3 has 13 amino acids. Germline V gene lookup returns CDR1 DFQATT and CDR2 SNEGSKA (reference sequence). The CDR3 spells CSARAQGNYGYTF. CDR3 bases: TGCAGTGCTCGTGCCCAGGGGAACTATGGCTACACCTTC.

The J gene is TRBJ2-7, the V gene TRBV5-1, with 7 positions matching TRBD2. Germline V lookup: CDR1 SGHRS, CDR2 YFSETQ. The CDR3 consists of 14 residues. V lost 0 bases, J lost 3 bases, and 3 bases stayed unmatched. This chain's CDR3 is CASSLVGRDYEQYF. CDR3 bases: TGCGCCAGCAGCTTGGTGGGGAGGGACTACGAGCAGTACTTC.

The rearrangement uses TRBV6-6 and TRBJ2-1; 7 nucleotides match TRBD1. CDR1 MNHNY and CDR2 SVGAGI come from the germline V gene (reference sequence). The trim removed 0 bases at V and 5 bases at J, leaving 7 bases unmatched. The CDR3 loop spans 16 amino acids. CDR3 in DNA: TGTGCCAGCAGTTACTCTAAAGGGGACAGAGACAATGAGCAGTTCTTC. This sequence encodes CASSYSKGDRDNEQFF.

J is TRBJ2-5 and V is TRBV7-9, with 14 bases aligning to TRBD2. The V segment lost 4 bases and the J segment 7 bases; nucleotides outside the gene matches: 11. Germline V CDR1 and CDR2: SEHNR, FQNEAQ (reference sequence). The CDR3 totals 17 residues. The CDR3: CASSWIPGLAGEVTQYF. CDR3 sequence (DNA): TGTGCCAGCAGCTGGATACCGGGACTAGCGGGGGAGGTGACCCAGTACTTC.

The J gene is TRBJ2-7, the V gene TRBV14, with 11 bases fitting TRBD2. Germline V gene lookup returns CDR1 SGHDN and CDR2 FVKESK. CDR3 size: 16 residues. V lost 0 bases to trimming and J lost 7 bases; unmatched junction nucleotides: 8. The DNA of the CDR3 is TGTGCCAGCAGCCAAGAGGTAGCGGGAGGGCCCTGGGAGCAGTACTTC. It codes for CASSQEVAGGPWEQYF.